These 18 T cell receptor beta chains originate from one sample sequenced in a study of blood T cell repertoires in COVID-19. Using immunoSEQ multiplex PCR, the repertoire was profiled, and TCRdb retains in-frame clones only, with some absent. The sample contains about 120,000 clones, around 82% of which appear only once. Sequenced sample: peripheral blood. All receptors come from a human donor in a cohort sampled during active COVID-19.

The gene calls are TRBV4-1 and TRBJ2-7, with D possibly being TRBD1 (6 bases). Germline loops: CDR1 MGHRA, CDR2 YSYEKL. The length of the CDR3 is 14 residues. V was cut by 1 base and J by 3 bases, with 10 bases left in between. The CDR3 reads CASSQAPGDYEQYF. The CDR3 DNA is TGCGCCAGCAGCCAAGCTCCAGGGGACTACGAGCAGTACTTC.

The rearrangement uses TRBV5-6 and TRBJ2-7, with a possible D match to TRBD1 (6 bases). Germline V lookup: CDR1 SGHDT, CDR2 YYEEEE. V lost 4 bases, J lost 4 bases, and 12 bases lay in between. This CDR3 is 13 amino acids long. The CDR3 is CASSPNRAYEQYF. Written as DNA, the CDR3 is TGTGCCAGCAGCCCTAACAGGGCTTACGAGCAGTACTTC.

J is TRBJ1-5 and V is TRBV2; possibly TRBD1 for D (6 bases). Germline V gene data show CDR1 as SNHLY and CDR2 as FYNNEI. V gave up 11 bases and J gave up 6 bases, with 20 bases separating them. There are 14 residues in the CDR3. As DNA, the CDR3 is TGTGCCTCCCAAAGGGACACGGGGGGTCAGCCCCAGCATTTT. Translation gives CASQRDTGGQPQHF. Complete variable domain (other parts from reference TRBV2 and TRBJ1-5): EPEVTQTPSHQVTQMGQEVILRCVPISNHLYFYWYRQILGQKVEFLVSFYNNEISEKSEIFDDQFSVERPDGSNFTLKIRSTKLEDSAMYFCASQRDTGGQPQHFGDGTRLSIL.

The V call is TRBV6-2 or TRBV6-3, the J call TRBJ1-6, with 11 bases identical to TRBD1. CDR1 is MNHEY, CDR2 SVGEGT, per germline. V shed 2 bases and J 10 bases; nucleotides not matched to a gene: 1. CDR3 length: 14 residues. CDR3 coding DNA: TGTGCCAGCAGTTACGGACAGGGGGCGTCACCCCTCCACTTT. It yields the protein CASSYGQGASPLHF.

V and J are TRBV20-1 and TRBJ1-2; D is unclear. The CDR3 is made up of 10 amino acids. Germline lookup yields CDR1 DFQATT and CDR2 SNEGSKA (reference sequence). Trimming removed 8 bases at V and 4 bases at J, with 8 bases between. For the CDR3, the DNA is TGCAGTACAAACAGCTATGGCTACACCTTC. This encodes CSTNSYGYTF.

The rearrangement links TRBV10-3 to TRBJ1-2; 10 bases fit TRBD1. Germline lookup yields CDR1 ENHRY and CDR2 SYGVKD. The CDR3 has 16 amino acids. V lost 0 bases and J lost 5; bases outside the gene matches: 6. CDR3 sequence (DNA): TGTGCCATCAGTGAGTCGGGACAGGGGCTTGGGTATGGCTACACCTTC. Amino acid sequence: CAISESGQGLGYGYTF.

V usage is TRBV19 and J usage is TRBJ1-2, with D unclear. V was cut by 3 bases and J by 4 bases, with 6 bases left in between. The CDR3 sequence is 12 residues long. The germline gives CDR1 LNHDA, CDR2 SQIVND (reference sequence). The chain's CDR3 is CASSISSYGYTF. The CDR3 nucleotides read TGTGCCAGTAGTATCAGTTCCTATGGCTACACCTTC.

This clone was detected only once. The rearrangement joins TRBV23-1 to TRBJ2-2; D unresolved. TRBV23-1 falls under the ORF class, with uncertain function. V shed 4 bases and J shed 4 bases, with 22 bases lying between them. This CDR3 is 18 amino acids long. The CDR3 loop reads CASSLLRSLPPATGELFF. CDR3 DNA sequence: TGCGCCAGCAGTCTACTGAGGTCCCTTCCTCCTGCCACCGGGGAGCTGTTTTTT.

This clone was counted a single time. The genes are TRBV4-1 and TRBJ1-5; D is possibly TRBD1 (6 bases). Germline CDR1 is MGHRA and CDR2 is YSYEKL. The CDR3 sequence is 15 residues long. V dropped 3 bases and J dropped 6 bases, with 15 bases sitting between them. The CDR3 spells CASSQGSGAGQPQHF. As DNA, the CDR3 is TGCGCCAGCAGCCAGGGATCAGGGGCAGGTCAGCCCCAGCATTTT.

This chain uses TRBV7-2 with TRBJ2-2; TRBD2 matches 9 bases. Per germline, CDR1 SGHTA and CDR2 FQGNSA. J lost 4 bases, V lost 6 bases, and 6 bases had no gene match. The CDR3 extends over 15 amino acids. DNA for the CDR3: TGTGCCAGCAGTCGCCTAGCGGGGACCACCGGGGAGCTGTTTTTT. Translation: CASSRLAGTTGELFF. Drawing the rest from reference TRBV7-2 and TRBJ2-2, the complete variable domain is GAGVSQSPSNKVTEKGKDVELRCDPISGHTALYWYRQSLGQGLEFLIYFQGNSAPDKSGLPSDRFSAERTGGSVSTLTIQRTQQEDSAVYLCASSRLAGTTGELFFGEGSRLTVL.

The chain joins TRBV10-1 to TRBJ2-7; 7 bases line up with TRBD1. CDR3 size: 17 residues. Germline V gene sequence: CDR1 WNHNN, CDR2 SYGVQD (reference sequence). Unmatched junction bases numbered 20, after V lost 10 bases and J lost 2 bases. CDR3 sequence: CATRLLLLAGGPYEQYF. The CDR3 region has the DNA TGCGCCACCCGACTCCTCCTACTTGCAGGGGGACCCTACGAGCAGTACTTC.

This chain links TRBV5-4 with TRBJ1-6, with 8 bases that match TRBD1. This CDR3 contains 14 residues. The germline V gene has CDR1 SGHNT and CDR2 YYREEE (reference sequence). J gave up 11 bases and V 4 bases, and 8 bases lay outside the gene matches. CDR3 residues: CASSAQGGTAPLHF. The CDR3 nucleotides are TGTGCCAGCAGCGCACAGGGGGGTACGGCACCCCTCCACTTT. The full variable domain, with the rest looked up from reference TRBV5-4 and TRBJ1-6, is ETGVTQSPTHLIKTRGQQVTLRCSSQSGHNTVSWYQQALGQGPQFIFQYYREEENGRGNFPPRFSGLQFPNYSSELNVNALELDDSALYLCASSAQGGTAPLHFGNGTRLTVT.

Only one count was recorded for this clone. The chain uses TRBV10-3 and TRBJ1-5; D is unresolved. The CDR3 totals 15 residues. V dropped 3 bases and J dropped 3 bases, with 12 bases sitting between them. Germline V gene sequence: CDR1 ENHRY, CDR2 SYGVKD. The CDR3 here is CAISDTTGNNQPQHF. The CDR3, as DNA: TGTGCCATCAGTGACACCACCGGGAACAATCAGCCCCAGCATTTT.

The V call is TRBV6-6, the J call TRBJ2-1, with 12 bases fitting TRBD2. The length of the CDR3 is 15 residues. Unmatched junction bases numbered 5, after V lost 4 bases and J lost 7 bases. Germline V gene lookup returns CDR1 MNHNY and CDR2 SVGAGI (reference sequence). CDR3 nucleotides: TGTGCCAGCAGTTTCCCTGGACTAGCGGGGAATGAGCAGTTCTTC. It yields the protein CASSFPGLAGNEQFF.

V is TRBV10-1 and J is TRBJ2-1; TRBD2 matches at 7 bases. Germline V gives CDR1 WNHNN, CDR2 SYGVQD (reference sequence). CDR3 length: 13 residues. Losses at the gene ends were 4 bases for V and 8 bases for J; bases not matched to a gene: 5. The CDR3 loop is CASSGGTIDEQFF. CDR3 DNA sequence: TGCGCCAGCAGTGGGGGGACTATCGATGAGCAGTTCTTC.

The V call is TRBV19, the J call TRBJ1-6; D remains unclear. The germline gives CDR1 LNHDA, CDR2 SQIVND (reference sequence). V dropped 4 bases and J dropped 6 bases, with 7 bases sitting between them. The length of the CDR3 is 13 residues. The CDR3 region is CASSRDLNSPLHF. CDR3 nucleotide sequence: TGTGCCAGTAGTAGAGACCTTAATTCACCCCTCCACTTT.

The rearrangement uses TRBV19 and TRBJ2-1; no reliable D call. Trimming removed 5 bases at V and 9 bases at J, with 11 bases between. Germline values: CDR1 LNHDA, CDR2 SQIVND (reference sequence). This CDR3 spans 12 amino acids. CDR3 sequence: CASSFRSGEQFF. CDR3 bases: TGTGCCAGTAGTTTCCGGAGTGGTGAGCAGTTCTTC.

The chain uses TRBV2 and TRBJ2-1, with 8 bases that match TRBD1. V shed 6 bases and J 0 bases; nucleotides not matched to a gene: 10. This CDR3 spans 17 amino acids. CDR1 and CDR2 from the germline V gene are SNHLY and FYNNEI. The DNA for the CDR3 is TGTGCCAGCAGCCCGACAGGGGTCCCACGCTCCTACAATGAGCAGTTCTTC. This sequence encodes CASSPTGVPRSYNEQFF.